The 9 T cell receptor beta chains presented below share a single source sample, sequenced in a study of blood T cell repertoires in COVID-19. Assay: immunoSEQ multiplex PCR; the TCRdb copy retains only in-frame clones and omits some. Of 300,000 to 400,000 clones detected, around nine tenths appear once; the ten largest clones hold under 3%. Material for sequencing was peripheral blood. These receptors were obtained from a human donor in a cohort sampled during active COVID-19.

The rearrangement joins TRBV6-1 to TRBJ2-3, with TRBD1 matching 8 bases. The germline CDR1 and CDR2 sequences are MNHNS and SASEGT. The CDR3 has 19 residues. After removal of 1 base from V and 6 bases from J, the junction contained 18 bases not matched to a gene. Written as DNA, the CDR3 is TGTGCCAGCAGTGAAGATTCATACAATAGGGCAGGGGGCAAGGATACGCAGTATTTT. Residues: CASSEDSYNRAGGKDTQYF.

V and J are TRBV29-1 and TRBJ2-7, with a tentative D call TRBD1 (6 bases). The V gene lost 6 bases and the J gene lost 3 bases, with 12 bases spanning the gap. This CDR3 is built from 12 residues. Germline loops: CDR1 SQVTM, CDR2 ANQGSEA. The CDR3: CSVGEGVYEQYF. CDR3 in DNA: TGCAGCGTGGGTGAGGGGGTCTACGAGCAGTACTTC.

The genes are TRBV11-1 and TRBJ2-7, with 8 bases lining up with TRBD2. The V segment lost 2 bases and the J segment 4 bases; nucleotides outside the gene matches: 7. Germline CDR1 reads SGHAT; CDR2 reads FQDESV (reference sequence). The CDR3 consists of 15 residues. The CDR3 here is CASSLTSGGAYEQYF. In DNA, the CDR3 is TGTGCCAGCAGCTTAACAAGCGGGGGAGCTTACGAGCAGTACTTC.

The V gene is TRBV28, the J gene TRBJ1-6; TRBD1 matches at 8 bases. Germline-derived CDR1 and CDR2 are MDHEN and SYDVKM. Trimming at V came to 7 bases and at J to 7 bases, leaving 9 bases not matched to a gene. This CDR3 is built from 15 residues. The CDR3 DNA reads as TGTGCCAGCAAGGACAGGGTGTGGAGGAATTCACCCCTCCACTTT. It encodes CASKDRVWRNSPLHF.

Turning to this clone: A junction end diverges from the germline sequence, so it may reflect a read error. V usage is TRBV30 and J usage is TRBJ1-2, with TRBD1 matching 7 bases. Per germline, CDR1 GTSNPN and CDR2 SVGIG (reference sequence). There are 16 residues in the CDR3. CDR3 sequence reads: CAWSAQGGAGNNGYTF. In DNA, the CDR3 is TGTGCCTGGAGTGCACAAGGGGGCGCGGGTAACAATGGCTACACCTTC.

CDR3 in amino acids: CASSQLGGGPLEQYF. CDR3 coding DNA: TGTGCCAGCAGCCAACTGGGAGGGGGGCCCCTCGAGCAGTACTTC. The chain uses TRBV7-9 and TRBJ2-7, with TRBD2 as a possible D gene (7 bases). The CDR3 is 15 amino acids. Germline V gene sequence: CDR1 SEHNR, CDR2 FQNEAQ (reference sequence). The V end lost 5 bases, the J end lost 6 bases, and 20 bases lay between the germline ends. Variable domain in full (rest from reference TRBV7-9 and TRBJ2-7): DTGVSQNPRHKITKRGQNVTFRCDPISEHNRLYWYRQTLGQGPEFLTYFQNEAQLEKSRLLSDRFSAERPKGSFSTLEIQRTEQGDSAMYLCASSQLGGGPLEQYFGPGTRLTVT.

This rearrangement joins TRBV6-6 to TRBJ1-1; 7 nucleotides line up with TRBD1. Germline V gene data show CDR1 as MNHNY and CDR2 as SVGAGI (reference sequence). CDR3 size: 19 residues. The V segment lost 5 bases and the J segment 0 bases; nucleotides outside the gene matches: 18. The CDR3 spells CASSPSPLRQGYMNTEAFF. CDR3 nucleotides: TGTGCCAGCAGTCCCTCCCCCCTAAGACAGGGTTACATGAACACTGAAGCTTTCTTT.

The rearrangement links TRBV6-2 or TRBV6-3 to TRBJ2-7; the D gene is possibly TRBD1 (5 bases). Germline loops: CDR1 MNHEY, CDR2 SVGEGT. V was shortened by 5 bases and J by 0 bases, with 14 bases between the two germline ends. The CDR3 runs 15 residues. The CDR3 loop is CASSGTGPSSYEQYF. CDR3 coding DNA: TGTGCCAGCAGTGGAACAGGACCGAGCTCCTACGAGCAGTACTTC.

The chain has TRBV6-5 and TRBJ1-4; 7 bases align to TRBD1. The CDR3 runs to 14 residues. Germline loops: CDR1 MNHEY, CDR2 SVGAGI. V lost 2 bases, J lost 5 bases, and 2 bases stayed unmatched. CDR3 sequence (DNA): TGTGCCAGCAGTTACGGAGGGGGCAATGAAAAACTGTTTTTT. Encoded protein: CASSYGGGNEKLFF.